This T cell receptor (beta chain) was documented in a study of cytomegalovirus exposure and HLA in healthy donors. Profiled with immunoSEQ multiplex PCR; TCRdb holds only in-frame clones, not every one. The data contain over 130,000 clones, about 87% of them singletons. This TCR came from a man younger than 35 in good health and CMV-seropositive. Specimen: PBMCs.

CDR3 bases: TGTGCCACCAGCAGGCTCCCCGGGACTAGCGGATCCTACCCCTCCTACGAGCAGTACTTC. It is translated as CATSRLPGTSGSYPSYEQYF. The chain carries TRBV15 and TRBJ2-7, with 11 bases lining up with TRBD2. Trimming took 3 bases from V and 0 from J; bases not matched to a gene: 16. CDR1 and CDR2 from the germline V gene are LNHNV and YYDKDF (reference sequence). This CDR3 spans 20 amino acids.